This TCR beta chain was observed in a study of blood T cells in healthy people across ages. Study conclusions and caveats: Older individuals had lower TCR beta diversity per million T cells (the decline was roughly linear).

Alongside a J-beta primer mix, a sample-barcoded 5' primer served in a second PCR lasting roughly 7 to 11 cycles. The template-switch adaptor was a 5' adaptor with 12 random nucleotides. It tagged each cDNA molecule. TCRdb reanalysed the 5' RACE reads using MiXCR and keeps one entry per CDR3 protein. The data contain about 780,000 distinct CDR3 sequences, about half of them singletons. Germline CDR1 reads SQVTM; CDR2 reads ANQGSEA. The CDR3 totals 13 residues. A word on this clonotype: Its antigen is unidentified. A read error may produce the germline difference seen at one junction end.

Material for sequencing was blood. The chain is built from TRBV29-1 and TRBJ2-4; 7 nucleotides line up with TRBD2. This clonotype was obtained from a man at least 80 years old in good health. The CDR3 sequence is CSGREGNKSIQYF. As DNA, the CDR3 is TGCAGCGGGAGGGAGGGTAACAAAAGCATTCAGTACTTC.